The clone carrying this T cell receptor (beta chain) turned up a few times. This entry comes from a study of low-dose radiotherapy and immunotherapy resistance in tumors. Study at large: On a schedule of every two weeks, intravenous cyclophosphamide at a dose of 200 mg/m2 was delivered one day before each radiation and immunotherapy administration.

First-strand cDNA relied on TRAV- and TRBV-specific primers spanning alpha and beta chains. TCR amplification ran about 20 PCR cycles using constant-region and V-primer adapter primers. TCRdb processed the reads anew with MiXCR; each CDR3 protein has one entry. This table holds about 14,000 distinct CDR3 sequences, about half found once. V lost 2 bases and J 1 base, leaving 14 bases between the germline ends. The CDR3 has 16 residues. Nivolumab, ipilimumab, aspirin, low-dose cyclophosphamide and low-dose radiotherapy were all administered to the donors. The chain couples TRBV12-3 or TRBV12-4 to TRBJ2-5, with D tentatively TRBD2 (5 bases). The TCR originated in a human donor with advanced metastatic prostate, ovarian, gallbladder or colorectal cancer (not recorded which). This table probably holds off-target reads from a library built for another chain. The CDR3 DNA follows: TGTGCCAGCAGTTTACCCTATAGCGTATTCCAAGAGACCCAGTACTTC. Protein product: CASSLPYSVFQETQYF.